The present T cell receptor beta chain was sequenced within a study of siplizumab effects on memory and regulatory T cells. From germline, CDR1 is SGHDT and CDR2 YYEEEE. Trimming took 0 bases from V and 7 from J, leaving 23 bases between them. The CDR3 spans 18 residues. Study-wide points: Solely a minor proportion of alloreactive clones could be assigned to unstimulated subsets.

As regards this clone: Its antigen remains unidentified.

The table came from immunoSEQ multiplex PCR; TCRdb's copy has only in-frame clones and leaves some out. The data contain about 50,000 clones, less than 90% of them seen just once; the ten biggest clones take up 0.3% to 0.45%. The origin of this receptor is a human donor in good health. J is TRBJ1-5 and V is TRBV5-6; TRBD1 is a possible D gene (6 bases). The sample was naive CD8+ T cells sorted from blood. DNA of the CDR3: TGTGCCAGCAGCTTGGCTACACAGTCCAGGGGATGGGGCCAGCCCCAGCATTTT. This encodes CASSLATQSRGWGQPQHF. Full variable domain (outside the CDR3, taken from reference TRBV5-6 and TRBJ1-5): DAGVTQSPTHLIKTRGQQVTLRCSPKSGHDTVSWYQQALGQGPQFIFQYYEEEERQRGNFPDRFSGHQFPNYSSELNVNALLLGDSALYLCASSLATQSRGWGQPQHFGDGTRLSIL.